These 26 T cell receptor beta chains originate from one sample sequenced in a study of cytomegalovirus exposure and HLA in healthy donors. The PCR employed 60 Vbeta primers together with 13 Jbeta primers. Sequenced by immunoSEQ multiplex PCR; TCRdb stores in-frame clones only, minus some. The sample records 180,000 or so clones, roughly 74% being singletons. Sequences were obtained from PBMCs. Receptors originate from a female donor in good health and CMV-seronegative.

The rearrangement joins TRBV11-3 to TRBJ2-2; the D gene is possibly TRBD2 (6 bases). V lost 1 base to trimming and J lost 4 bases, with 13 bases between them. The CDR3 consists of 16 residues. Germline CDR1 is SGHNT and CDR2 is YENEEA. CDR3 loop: CASSLGRGRLTGELFF. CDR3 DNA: TGTGCCAGCAGCTTAGGGAGGGGACGACTCACCGGGGAGCTGTTTTTT.

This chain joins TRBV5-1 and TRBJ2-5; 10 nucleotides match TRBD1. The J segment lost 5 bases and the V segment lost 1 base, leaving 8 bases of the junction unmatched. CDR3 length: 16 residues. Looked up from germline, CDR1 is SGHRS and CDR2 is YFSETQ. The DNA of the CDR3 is TGCGCCAGCAGCTTGTTGGGGACAGGGGCTGGGGAGACCCAGTACTTC. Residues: CASSLLGTGAGETQYF.

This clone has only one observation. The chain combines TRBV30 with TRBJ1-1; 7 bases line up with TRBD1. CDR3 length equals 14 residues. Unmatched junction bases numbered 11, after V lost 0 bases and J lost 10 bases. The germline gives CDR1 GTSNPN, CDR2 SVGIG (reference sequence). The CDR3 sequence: CAWSVERQGGIAFF. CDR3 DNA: TGTGCCTGGAGTGTAGAGCGACAGGGAGGAATAGCTTTCTTT.

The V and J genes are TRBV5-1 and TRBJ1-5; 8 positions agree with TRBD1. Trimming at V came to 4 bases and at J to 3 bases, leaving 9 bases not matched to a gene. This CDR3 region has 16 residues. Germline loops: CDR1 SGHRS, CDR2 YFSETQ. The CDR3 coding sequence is TGCGCCAGCAGCCCGGGGACAGGAGGGACCAATCAGCCCCAGCATTTT. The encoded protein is CASSPGTGGTNQPQHF.

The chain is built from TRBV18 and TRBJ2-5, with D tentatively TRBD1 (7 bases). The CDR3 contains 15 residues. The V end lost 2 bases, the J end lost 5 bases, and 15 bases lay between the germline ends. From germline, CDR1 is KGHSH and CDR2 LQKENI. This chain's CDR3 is CASSPLGGGTETQYF. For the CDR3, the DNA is TGTGCCAGCTCACCATTAGGAGGGGGCACGGAGACCCAGTACTTC.

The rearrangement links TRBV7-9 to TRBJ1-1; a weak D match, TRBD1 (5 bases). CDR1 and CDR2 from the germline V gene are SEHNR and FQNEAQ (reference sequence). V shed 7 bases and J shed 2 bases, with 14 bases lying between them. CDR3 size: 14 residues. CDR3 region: CASNQGGLNTEAFF. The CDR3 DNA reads TGTGCCAGCAACCAGGGAGGCCTAAACACTGAAGCTTTCTTT. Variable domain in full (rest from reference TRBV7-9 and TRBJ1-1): DTGVSQNPRHKITKRGQNVTFRCDPISEHNRLYWYRQTLGQGPEFLTYFQNEAQLEKSRLLSDRFSAERPKGSFSTLEIQRTEQGDSAMYLCASNQGGLNTEAFFGQGTRLTVV.

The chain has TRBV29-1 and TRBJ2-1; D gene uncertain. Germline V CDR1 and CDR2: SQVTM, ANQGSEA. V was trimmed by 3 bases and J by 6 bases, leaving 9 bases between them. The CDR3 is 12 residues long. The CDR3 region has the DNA TGCAGCGTTGATTATCTACTCAATGAGCAGTTCTTC. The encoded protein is CSVDYLLNEQFF.

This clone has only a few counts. CDR3 region: CASSRDRVDEQFF. CDR3 DNA sequence: TGTGCCAGCAGCCGGGACAGGGTCGATGAGCAGTTCTTC. The chain combines TRBV7-3 with TRBJ2-1; TRBD1 agrees at 9 bases. This CDR3 has 13 amino acids. Trimming removed 5 bases from V and 8 bases from J; junction bases left unmatched: 4. Germline-derived CDR1 and CDR2 are SGHTA and FQGTGA.

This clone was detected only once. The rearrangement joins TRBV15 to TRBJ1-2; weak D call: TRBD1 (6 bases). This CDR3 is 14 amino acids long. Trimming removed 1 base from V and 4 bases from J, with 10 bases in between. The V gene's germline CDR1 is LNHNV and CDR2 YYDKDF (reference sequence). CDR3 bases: TGTGCCACCAGCAGAGGCGGGGGCTTCTATGGCTACACCTTC. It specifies CATSRGGGFYGYTF.

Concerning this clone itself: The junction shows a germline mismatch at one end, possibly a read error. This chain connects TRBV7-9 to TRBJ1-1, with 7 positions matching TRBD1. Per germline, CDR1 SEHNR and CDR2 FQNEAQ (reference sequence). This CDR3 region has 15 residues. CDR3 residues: CASSLEGGVKTEAFF. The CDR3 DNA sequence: TGTGCCAGCAGCTTAGAAGGGGGCGTGAAGACTGAAGCTTTCTTT.

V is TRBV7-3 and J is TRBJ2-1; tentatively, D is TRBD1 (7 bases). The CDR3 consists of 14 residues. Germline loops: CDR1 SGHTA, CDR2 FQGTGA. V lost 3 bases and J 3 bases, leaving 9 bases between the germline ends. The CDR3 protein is CASSLRDSYNEQFF. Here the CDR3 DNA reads TGTGCCAGCAGCTTGCGGGACAGCTACAATGAGCAGTTCTTC. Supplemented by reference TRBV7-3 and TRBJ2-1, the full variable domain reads GAGVSQTPSNKVTEKGKYVELRCDPISGHTALYWYRQSLGQGPEFLIYFQGTGAADDSGLPNDRFFAVRPEGSVSTLKIQRTERGDSAVYLCASSLRDSYNEQFFGPGTRLTVL.

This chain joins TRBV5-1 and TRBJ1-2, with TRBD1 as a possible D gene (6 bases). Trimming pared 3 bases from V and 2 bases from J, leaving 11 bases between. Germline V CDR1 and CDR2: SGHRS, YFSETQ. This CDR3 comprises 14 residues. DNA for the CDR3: TGCGCCAGCAGCTCTTCGACAGGCAACTATGGCTACACCTTC. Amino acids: CASSSSTGNYGYTF. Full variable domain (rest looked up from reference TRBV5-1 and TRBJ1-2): KAGVTQTPRYLIKTRGQQVTLSCSPISGHRSVSWYQQTPGQGLQFLFEYFSETQRNKGNFPGRFSGRQFSNSRSEMNVSTLELGDSALYLCASSSSTGNYGYTFGSGTRLTVV.

DNA of the CDR3: TGTGCCAGCAGTGACCCTGGGACAGGGGCACGTGGCTACACCTTC. Its translation: CASSDPGTGARGYTF. This chain links TRBV25-1 with TRBJ1-2; 10 positions match TRBD1. CDR1 and CDR2 from the germline V gene are MGHDK and SYGVNS. V lost 3 bases, J lost 7 bases, and 8 bases stayed unmatched. The CDR3 spans 15 residues.

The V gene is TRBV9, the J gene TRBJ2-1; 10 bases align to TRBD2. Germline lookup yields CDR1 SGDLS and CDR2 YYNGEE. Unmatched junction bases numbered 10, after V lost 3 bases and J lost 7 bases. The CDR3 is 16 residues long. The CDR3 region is CASSGGAGGLRNEQFF. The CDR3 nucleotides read TGTGCCAGCAGCGGGGGAGCGGGGGGGCTTCGGAATGAGCAGTTCTTC.

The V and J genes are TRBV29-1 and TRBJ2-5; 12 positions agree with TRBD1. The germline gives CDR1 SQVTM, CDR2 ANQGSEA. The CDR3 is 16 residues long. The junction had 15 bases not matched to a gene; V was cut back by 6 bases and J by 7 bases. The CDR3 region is CSVTGTGGDRAGTQYF. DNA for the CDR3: TGCAGCGTGACCGGGACAGGGGGCGATCGGGCTGGGACCCAGTACTTC.

CDR3 nucleotide sequence: TGTGCCAGCAGCTCGAGGGGGTACCAAGAGACCCAGTACTTC. Protein: CASSSRGYQETQYF. The rearrangement links TRBV5-5 to TRBJ2-5; D is perhaps TRBD1 (6 bases). V shed 3 bases and J shed 0 bases, with 9 bases lying between them. Looked up from germline, CDR1 is SGHKS and CDR2 is YYEKEE (reference sequence). The CDR3 is 14 amino acids. The full variable domain, with the rest looked up from reference TRBV5-5 and TRBJ2-5, is DAGVTQSPTHLIKTRGQQVTLRCSPISGHKSVSWYQQVLGQGPQFIFQYYEKEERGRGNFPDRFSARQFPNYSSELNVNALLLGDSALYLCASSSRGYQETQYFGPGTRLLVL.

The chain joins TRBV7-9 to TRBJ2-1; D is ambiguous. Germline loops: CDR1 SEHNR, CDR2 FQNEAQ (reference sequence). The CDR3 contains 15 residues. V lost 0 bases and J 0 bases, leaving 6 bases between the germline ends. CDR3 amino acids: CASSLAPSSYNEQFF. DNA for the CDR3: TGTGCCAGCAGCTTAGCGCCGAGCTCCTACAATGAGCAGTTCTTC.

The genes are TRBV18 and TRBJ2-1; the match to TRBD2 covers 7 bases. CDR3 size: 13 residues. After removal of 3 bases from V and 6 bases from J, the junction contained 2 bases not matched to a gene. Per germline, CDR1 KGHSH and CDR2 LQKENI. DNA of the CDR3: TGTGCCAGCTCACCTACTAGCGTCAATGAGCAGTTCTTC. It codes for CASSPTSVNEQFF.

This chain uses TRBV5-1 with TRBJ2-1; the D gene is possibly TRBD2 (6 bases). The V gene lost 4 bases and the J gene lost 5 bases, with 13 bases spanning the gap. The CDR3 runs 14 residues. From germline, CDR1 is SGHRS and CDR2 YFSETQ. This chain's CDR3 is CASSPTGGNNEQFF. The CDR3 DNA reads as TGCGCCAGCAGCCCCACAGGAGGGAACAATGAGCAGTTCTTC.

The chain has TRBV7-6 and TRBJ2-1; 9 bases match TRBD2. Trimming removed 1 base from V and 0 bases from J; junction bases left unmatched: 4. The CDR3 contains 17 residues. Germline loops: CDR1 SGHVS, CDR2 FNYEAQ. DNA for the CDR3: TGTGCCAGCAGCTTAGGAGTAGCGGGGGACTCCTACAATGAGCAGTTCTTC. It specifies CASSLGVAGDSYNEQFF.

CDR3 nucleotides: TGCGCCAGCAGCTTGAGACAGGGGGCAAGGAATGAGCAGTTCTTC. It specifies CASSLRQGARNEQFF. The chain carries TRBV5-1 and TRBJ2-1, with 10 bases lining up with TRBD1. The junction had 5 bases not matched to a gene; V was cut back by 1 base and J by 7 bases. The germline V gene has CDR1 SGHRS and CDR2 YFSETQ. CDR3 length: 15 amino acids.

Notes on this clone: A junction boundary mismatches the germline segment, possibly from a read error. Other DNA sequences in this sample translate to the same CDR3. CDR3 nucleotide sequence: TGCGCCAGCAGCCCTCACGCAGGGCGGGGGGCCGGCGAGCAGTACTTC. Translation: CASSPHAGRGAGEQYF. J is TRBJ2-7 and V is TRBV13; 8 bases are shared with TRBD2. The CDR3 totals 16 residues. The germline V gene encodes CDR1 PRHDT and CDR2 FYEKMQ (reference sequence).

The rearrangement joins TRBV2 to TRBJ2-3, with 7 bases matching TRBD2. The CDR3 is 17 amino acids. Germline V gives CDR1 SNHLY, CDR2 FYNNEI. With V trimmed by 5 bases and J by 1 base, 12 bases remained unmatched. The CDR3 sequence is CASSFHLRTRGTDTQYF. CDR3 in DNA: TGTGCCAGCAGTTTTCACCTCAGGACTAGGGGCACAGATACGCAGTATTTT.

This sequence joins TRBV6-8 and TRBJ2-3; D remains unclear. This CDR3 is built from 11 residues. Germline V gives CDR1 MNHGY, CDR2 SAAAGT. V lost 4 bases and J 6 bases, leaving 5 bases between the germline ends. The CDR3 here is CASSLVDTQYF. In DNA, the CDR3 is TGTGCCAGCAGTTTAGTGGATACGCAGTATTTT.

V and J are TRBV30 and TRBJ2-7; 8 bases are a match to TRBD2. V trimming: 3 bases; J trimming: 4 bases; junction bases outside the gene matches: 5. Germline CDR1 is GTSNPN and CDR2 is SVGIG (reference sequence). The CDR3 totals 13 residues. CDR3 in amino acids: CAWRRLAKYEQYF. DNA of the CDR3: TGTGCCTGGAGAAGACTAGCGAAATACGAGCAGTACTTC.

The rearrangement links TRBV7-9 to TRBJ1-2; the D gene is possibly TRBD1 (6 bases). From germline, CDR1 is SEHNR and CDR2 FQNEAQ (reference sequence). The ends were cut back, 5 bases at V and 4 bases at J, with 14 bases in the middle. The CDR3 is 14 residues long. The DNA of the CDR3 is TGTGCCAGCAGCGGGGGGGGCTTCATCTATGGCTACACCTTC. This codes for CASSGGGFIYGYTF.